The 21 T cell receptor beta chains in this list originate from one sample, sequenced in a study of monozygotic twins with inflammatory bowel disease. TCRdb reprocessed the 5' RACE reads and keeps a single row for each CDR3 protein, giving no DNA. The table for this sample gives some 150,000 distinct CDR3 sequences. The sequenced material came from blood. These TCRs come from a human donor with ulcerative colitis or Crohn's disease, or a healthy co-twin of an affected twin (not recorded which).

V is TRBV5-4 and J is TRBJ1-5; TCRdb's D call of TRBD1 is untestable without DNA. The CDR3 is 15 amino acids. Germline CDR1 SGHNT, CDR2 YYREEE (reference sequence). The CDR3 sequence is CASSLTGFGDQPQHF.

The chain couples TRBV7-3 to TRBJ2-5. CDR3 length: 15 amino acids. Germline V lookup: CDR1 SGHTA, CDR2 FQGTGA. The CDR3: CASSSRSSSQETQYF.

V and J are TRBV7-2 and TRBJ2-1. The CDR3 spans 11 residues. In germline, CDR1 is SGHTA, CDR2 FQGNSA. The CDR3: CASSLWREQFF.

CDR3: CASREIVGGSNQPQHF. The V gene is TRBV19, the J gene TRBJ1-5; TCRdb reports TRBD1, a call that lacks DNA to check it against. Germline V gene data show CDR1 as LNHDA and CDR2 as SQIVND (reference sequence). CDR3 length equals 16 residues.

The chain recombines TRBV7-7 with TRBJ1-4; TCRdb picks TRBD1, but there is no DNA to check that call. CDR3 size: 14 residues. CDR1 is SSHAT, CDR2 FNYEAQ, per germline (reference sequence). CDR3 loop: CASSAGQGNEKLFF.

V and J are TRBV7-2 and TRBJ2-2. Per the germline V gene, CDR1 is SGHTA and CDR2 is FQGNSA. This CDR3 has 15 residues. The chain's CDR3 is CASSWSQANTGELFF.

The V gene is TRBV5-1, the J gene TRBJ1-1. CDR1 and CDR2 (germline): SGHRS, YFSETQ. The CDR3 consists of 13 residues. The CDR3 spells CASTTQSDAEAFF.

The chain employs TRBV30 and TRBJ2-1; TCRdb names TRBD1, which stays unverified in the absence of DNA. Germline CDR1 is GTSNPN and CDR2 is SVGIG (reference sequence). CDR3 length: 16 amino acids. This CDR3 is CAWRFGGWAGRNEQFF.

This chain connects TRBV6-1 to TRBJ2-3; the TCRdb call, TRBD1, lacks DNA for checking. CDR3 size: 15 residues. The germline V gene encodes CDR1 MNHNS and CDR2 SASEGT. The chain's CDR3 is CASSDTGRRTDTQYF.

V and J are TRBV15 and TRBJ1-2. The CDR3 loop spans 17 amino acids. The germline V gene encodes CDR1 LNHNV and CDR2 YYDKDF (reference sequence). The CDR3: CATSRHLQSYSNYGYTF.

The rearrangement joins TRBV4-3 to TRBJ1-1. The germline gives CDR1 LGHNA, CDR2 YSLEER. The CDR3 is 18 residues long. CDR3 protein: CASSQGGPRGEGMSEAFF.

V usage is TRBV20-1 and J usage is TRBJ1-2. Germline CDR1 reads DFQATT; CDR2 reads SNEGSKA (reference sequence). This CDR3 has 13 residues. This CDR3 reads CSALEPAGYGYTF.

CDR3 amino acids: CASSESESNQPQHF. V is TRBV2 and J is TRBJ1-5. The CDR3 spans 14 residues. The germline V gene encodes CDR1 SNHLY and CDR2 FYNNEI.

This chain uses TRBV4-2 with TRBJ1-2. The CDR3 sequence is 18 residues long. Germline-derived CDR1 and CDR2 are LGHNA and YNFKEQ. The CDR3 is CASSQGDGRVGENYGYTF.

The chain's CDR3 is CASSLAGTGRPGELFF. V is TRBV13 and J is TRBJ2-2; TCRdb reports TRBD1, a call that lacks DNA to check it against. CDR1 is PRHDT, CDR2 FYEKMQ, per germline (reference sequence). There are 16 residues in the CDR3.

The rearrangement uses TRBV19 and TRBJ1-6. Germline V lookup: CDR1 LNHDA, CDR2 SQIVND (reference sequence). The CDR3 runs 16 residues. The CDR3: CASREKRSSYNSPLHF.

The rearrangement uses TRBV18 and TRBJ2-7; TCRdb outputs TRBD1, but without DNA this stays unchecked. Germline CDR1 reads KGHSH; CDR2 reads LQKENI. The CDR3 runs to 14 residues. The CDR3 loop is CASSQREGAREQYF.

The CDR3 region is CASTPPGTGGYEQYF. This chain links TRBV7-9 with TRBJ2-7; the TCRdb D gene call, TRBD1, has no DNA to confirm it. There are 15 residues in the CDR3. CDR1 and CDR2 from the germline V gene are SEHNR and FQNEAQ (reference sequence).

This chain links TRBV28 with TRBJ2-7; as DNA is missing, the TRBD2 call by TCRdb cannot be tested. The CDR3 sequence is 16 residues long. The germline V gene encodes CDR1 MDHEN and CDR2 SYDVKM. CDR3 region: CASSPVGVGSSDEQYF.

The V call is TRBV6-1, the J call TRBJ1-5. This CDR3 contains 13 residues. Per germline, CDR1 MNHNS and CDR2 SASEGT. The CDR3 sequence: CASSVPGNQPQHF.

The chain employs TRBV7-6 and TRBJ2-3; TCRdb calls TRBD1, which cannot be checked without DNA. The CDR3 is 13 residues long. Germline V gene sequence: CDR1 SGHVS, CDR2 FNYEAQ. CDR3 sequence reads: CASSSGQGDTQYF.